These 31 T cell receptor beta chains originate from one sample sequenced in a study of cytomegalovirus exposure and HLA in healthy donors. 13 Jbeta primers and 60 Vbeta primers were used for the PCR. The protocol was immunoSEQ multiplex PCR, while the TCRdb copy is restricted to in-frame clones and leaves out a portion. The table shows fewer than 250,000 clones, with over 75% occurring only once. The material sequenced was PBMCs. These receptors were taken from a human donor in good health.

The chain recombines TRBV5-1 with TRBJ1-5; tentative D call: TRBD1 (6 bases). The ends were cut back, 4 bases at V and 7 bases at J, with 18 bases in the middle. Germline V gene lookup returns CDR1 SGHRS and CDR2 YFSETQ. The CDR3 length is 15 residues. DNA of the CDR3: TGCGCCAGCAGCCCCTTGGGGGGGGCGCCCCAGCCCCAGCATTTT. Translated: CASSPLGGAPQPQHF.

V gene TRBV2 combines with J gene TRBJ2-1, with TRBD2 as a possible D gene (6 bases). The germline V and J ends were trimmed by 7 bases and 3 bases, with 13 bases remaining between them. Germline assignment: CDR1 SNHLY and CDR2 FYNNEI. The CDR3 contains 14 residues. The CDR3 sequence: CASTEWGDYNEQFF. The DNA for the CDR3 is TGTGCCAGCACCGAGTGGGGGGACTACAATGAGCAGTTCTTC.

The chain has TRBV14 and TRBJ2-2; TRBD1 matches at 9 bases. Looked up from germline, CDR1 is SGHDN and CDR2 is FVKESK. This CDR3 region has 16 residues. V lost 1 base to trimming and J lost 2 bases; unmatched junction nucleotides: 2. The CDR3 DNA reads TGTGCCAGCAGCCAAGTGACAGGGGGAAACACCGGGGAGCTGTTTTTT. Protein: CASSQVTGGNTGELFF.

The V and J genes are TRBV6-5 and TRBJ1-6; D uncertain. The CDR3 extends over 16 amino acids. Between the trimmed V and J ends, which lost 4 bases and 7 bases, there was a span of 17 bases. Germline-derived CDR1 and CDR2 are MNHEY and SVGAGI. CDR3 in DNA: TGTGCCAGCAGTTCCGCAGCCGGGTTTATGAATTCACCCCTCCACTTT. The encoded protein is CASSSAAGFMNSPLHF.

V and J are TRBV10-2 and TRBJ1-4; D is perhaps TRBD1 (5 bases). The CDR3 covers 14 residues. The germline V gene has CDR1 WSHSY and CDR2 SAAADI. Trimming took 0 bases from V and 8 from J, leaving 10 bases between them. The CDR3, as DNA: TGCGCCAGCAGTGAGTCCGGGGGAAGCGAAAAACTGTTTTTT. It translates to CASSESGGSEKLFF.

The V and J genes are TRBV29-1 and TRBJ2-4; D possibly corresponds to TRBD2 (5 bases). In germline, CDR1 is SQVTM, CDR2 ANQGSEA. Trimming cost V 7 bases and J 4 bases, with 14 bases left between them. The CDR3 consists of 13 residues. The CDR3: CSAQNQRKNIQYF. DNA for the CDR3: TGCAGCGCACAAAACCAGCGGAAAAACATTCAGTACTTC.

In DNA form, the CDR3 reads TGCGCCAGCAGCCAGGGACAGGACAATCAGCCCCAGCATTTT. Protein sequence: CASSQGQDNQPQHF. V usage is TRBV5-1 and J usage is TRBJ1-5, with 8 nucleotides matching TRBD1. The V and J ends lost 4 bases and 3 bases, in that order; junction bases with no gene match: 3. This CDR3 has 14 amino acids. Germline CDR1 is SGHRS and CDR2 is YFSETQ.

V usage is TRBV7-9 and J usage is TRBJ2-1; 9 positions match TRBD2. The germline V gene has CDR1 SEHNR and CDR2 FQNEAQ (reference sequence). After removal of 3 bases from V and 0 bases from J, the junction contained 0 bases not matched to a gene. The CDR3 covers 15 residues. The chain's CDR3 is CASSFSGSSYNEQFF. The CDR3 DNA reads TGTGCCAGCAGCTTTAGCGGGAGCTCCTACAATGAGCAGTTCTTC. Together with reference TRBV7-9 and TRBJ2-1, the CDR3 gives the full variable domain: DTGVSQNPRHKITKRGQNVTFRCDPISEHNRLYWYRQTLGQGPEFLTYFQNEAQLEKSRLLSDRFSAERPKGSFSTLEIQRTEQGDSAMYLCASSFSGSSYNEQFFGPGTRLTVL.

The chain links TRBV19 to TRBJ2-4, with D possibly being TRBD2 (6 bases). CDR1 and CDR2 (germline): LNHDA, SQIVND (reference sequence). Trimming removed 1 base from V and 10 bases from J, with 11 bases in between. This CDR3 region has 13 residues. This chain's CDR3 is CASSIGGTLIQYF. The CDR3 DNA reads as TGTGCCAGTAGTATAGGAGGGACTTTGATTCAGTACTTC.

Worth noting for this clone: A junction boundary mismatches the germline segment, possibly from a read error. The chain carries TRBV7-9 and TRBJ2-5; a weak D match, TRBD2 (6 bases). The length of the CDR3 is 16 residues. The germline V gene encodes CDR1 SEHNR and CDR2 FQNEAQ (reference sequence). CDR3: CSSSFHGPEGGETQYF. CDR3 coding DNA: TGTTCCAGCAGCTTTCACGGACCTGAGGGAGGAGAGACCCAGTACTTC.

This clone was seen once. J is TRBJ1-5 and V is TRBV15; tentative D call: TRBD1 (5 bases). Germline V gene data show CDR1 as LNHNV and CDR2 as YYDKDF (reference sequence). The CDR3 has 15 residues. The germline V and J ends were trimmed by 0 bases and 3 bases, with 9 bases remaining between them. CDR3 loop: CATSRDIQANQPQHF. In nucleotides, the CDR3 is TGTGCCACCAGCAGAGATATACAGGCCAATCAGCCCCAGCATTTT. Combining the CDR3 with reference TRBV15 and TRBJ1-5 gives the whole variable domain DAMVIQNPRYQVTQFGKPVTLSCSQTLNHNVMYWYQQKSSQAPKLLFHYYDKDFNNEADTPDNFQSRRPNTSFCFLDIRSPGLGDTAMYLCATSRDIQANQPQHFGDGTRLSIL.

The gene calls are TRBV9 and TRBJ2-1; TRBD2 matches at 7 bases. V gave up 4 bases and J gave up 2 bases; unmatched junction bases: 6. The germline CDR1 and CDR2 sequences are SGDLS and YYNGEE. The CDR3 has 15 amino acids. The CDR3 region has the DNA TGTGCCAGCAGCCCATTCGGGAGGACCTACAATGAGCAGTTCTTC. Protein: CASSPFGRTYNEQFF.

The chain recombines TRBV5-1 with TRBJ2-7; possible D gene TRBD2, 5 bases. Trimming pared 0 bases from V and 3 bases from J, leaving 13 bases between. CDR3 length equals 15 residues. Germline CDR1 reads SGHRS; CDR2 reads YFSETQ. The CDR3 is CASSLGERRNYEQYF. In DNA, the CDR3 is TGCGCCAGCAGCTTGGGGGAGCGGCGAAACTACGAGCAGTACTTC.

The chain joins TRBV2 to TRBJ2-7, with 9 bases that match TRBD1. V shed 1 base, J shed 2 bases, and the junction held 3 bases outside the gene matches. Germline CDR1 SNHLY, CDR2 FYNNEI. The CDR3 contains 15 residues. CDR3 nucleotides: TGTGCCAGCAGTGAAGGGACAGGGGCCACCTACGAGCAGTACTTC. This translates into CASSEGTGATYEQYF.

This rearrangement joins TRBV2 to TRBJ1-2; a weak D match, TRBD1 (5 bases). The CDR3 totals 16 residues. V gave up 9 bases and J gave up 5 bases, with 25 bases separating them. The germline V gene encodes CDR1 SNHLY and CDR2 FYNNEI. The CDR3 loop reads CASRGRKGGGTYGYTF. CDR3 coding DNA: TGTGCCAGTCGAGGGCGGAAAGGCGGGGGGACTTATGGCTACACCTTC. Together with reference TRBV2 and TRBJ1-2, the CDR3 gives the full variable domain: EPEVTQTPSHQVTQMGQEVILRCVPISNHLYFYWYRQILGQKVEFLVSFYNNEISEKSEIFDDQFSVERPDGSNFTLKIRSTKLEDSAMYFCASRGRKGGGTYGYTFGSGTRLTVV.

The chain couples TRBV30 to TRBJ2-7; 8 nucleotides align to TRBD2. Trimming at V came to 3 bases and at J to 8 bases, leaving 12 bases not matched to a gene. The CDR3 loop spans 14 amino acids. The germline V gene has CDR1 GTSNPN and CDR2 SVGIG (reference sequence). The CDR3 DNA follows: TGTGCCTGGAGCCCAACCTGGACTAGCTTCAAGCAGTACTTC. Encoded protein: CAWSPTWTSFKQYF.

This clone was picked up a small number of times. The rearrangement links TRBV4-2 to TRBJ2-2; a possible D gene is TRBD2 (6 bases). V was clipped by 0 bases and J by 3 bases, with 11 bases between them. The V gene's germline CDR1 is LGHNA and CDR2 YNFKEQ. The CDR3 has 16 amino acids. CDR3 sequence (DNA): TGTGCCAGCAGCCAAGAATGGCGGGACTACACCGGGGAGCTGTTTTTT. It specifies CASSQEWRDYTGELFF.

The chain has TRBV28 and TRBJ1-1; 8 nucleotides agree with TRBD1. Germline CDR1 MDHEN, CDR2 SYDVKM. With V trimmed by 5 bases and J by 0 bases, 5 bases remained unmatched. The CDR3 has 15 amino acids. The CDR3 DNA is TGTGCCAGCAGTGAACCGGGACAGGTGAACACTGAAGCTTTCTTT. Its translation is CASSEPGQVNTEAFF.

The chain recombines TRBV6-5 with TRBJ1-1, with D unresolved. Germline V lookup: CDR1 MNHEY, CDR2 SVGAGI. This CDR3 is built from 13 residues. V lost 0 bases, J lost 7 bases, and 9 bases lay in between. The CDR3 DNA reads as TGTGCCAGCAGTTACTCGATGGCAGGTGAAGCTTTCTTT. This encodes CASSYSMAGEAFF.

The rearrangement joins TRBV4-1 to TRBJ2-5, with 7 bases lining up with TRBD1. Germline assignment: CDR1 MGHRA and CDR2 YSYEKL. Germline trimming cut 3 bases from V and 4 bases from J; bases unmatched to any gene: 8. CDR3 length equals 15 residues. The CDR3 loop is CASSQNRGALETQYF. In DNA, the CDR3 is TGCGCCAGCAGCCAGAACAGGGGCGCCTTAGAGACCCAGTACTTC.

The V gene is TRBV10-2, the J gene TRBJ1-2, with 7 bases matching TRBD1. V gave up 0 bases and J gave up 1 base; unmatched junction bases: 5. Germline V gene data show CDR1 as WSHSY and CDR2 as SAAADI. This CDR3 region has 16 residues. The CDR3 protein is CASSESPTGRNYGYTF. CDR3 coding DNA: TGCGCCAGCAGTGAGTCCCCGACAGGGCGTAACTATGGCTACACCTTC.

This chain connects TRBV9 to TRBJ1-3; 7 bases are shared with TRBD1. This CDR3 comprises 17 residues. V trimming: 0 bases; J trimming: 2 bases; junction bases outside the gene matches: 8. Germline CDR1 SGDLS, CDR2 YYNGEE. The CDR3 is CASSVAQTGAAGNTIYF. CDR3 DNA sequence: TGTGCCAGCAGCGTAGCTCAAACAGGGGCGGCTGGAAACACCATATATTTT.

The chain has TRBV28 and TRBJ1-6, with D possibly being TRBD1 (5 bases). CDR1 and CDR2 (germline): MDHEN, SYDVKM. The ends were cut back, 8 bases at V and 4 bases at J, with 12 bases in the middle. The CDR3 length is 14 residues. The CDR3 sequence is CASGRQPYNSPLHF. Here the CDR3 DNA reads TGTGCCAGCGGCCGACAGCCGTATAATTCACCCCTCCACTTT.

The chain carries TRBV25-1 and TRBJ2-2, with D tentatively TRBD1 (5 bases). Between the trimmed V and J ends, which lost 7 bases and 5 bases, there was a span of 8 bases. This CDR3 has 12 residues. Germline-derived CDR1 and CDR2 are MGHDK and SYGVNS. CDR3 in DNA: TGTGCCAGCACAAAGGGGACCGGGGAGCTGTTTTTT. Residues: CASTKGTGELFF.

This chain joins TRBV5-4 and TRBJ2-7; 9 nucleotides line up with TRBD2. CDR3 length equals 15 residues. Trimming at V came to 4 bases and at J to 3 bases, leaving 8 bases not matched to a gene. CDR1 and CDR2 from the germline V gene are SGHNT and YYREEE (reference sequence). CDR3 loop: CASSQSSGSIYEQYF. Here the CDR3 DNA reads TGTGCCAGCAGCCAGAGTAGCGGGAGCATCTACGAGCAGTACTTC.

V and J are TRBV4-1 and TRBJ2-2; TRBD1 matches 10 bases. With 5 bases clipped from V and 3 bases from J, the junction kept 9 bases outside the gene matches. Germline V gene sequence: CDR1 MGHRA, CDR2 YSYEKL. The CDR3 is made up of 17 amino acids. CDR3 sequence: CASSERQGALDTGELFF. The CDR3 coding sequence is TGCGCCAGCAGCGAGCGACAGGGGGCTTTGGACACCGGGGAGCTGTTTTTT.

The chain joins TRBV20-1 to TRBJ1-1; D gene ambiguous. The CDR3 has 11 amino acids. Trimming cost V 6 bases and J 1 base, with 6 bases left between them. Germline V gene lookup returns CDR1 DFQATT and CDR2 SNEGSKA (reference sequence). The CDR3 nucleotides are TGCAGTGCCGTCCGGAACACTGAAGCTTTCTTT. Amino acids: CSAVRNTEAFF.

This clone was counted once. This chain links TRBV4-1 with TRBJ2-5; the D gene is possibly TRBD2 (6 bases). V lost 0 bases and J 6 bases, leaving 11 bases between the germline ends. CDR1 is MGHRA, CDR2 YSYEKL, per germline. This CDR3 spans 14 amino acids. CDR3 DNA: TGCGCCAGCAGCCAAGATTCGGGGGAGCAGACCCAGTACTTC. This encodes CASSQDSGEQTQYF.

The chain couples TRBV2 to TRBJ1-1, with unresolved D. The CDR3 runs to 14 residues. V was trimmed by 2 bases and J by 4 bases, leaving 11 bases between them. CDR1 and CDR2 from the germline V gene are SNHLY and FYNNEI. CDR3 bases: TGTGCCAGCAGTGAACAGGTCGGTGGCACTGAAGCTTTCTTT. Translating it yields CASSEQVGGTEAFF.

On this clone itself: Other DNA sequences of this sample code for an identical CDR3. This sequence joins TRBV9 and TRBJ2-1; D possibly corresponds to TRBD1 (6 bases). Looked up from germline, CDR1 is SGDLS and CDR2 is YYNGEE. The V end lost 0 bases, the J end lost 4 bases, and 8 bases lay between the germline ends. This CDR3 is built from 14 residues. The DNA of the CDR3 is TGTGCCAGCAGCGTAGTAGGACAGTACAATGAGCAGTTCTTC. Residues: CASSVVGQYNEQFF.

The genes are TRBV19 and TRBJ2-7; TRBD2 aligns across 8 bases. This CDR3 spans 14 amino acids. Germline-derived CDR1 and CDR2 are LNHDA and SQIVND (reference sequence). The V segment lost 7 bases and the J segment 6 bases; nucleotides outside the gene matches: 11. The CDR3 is CASNPTSTSGEQYF. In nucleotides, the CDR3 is TGTGCCAGTAACCCAACCTCAACTAGCGGCGAGCAGTACTTC.